Presented here are 32 T cell receptor beta chains from one specimen sequenced in a study of T cell changes during pregnancy in multiple sclerosis. Sequencing was performed with immunoSEQ multiplex PCR; in TCRdb, only in-frame clones are kept and a portion is missing. The sample contains 85,000 to 130,000 clones, about 90% of which appear only once. The sample consisted of peripheral blood, taken after pregnancy. Receptors were obtained from a female donor with multiple sclerosis, enrolled in a pregnancy study.

The chain carries TRBV7-9 and TRBJ2-1; D not resolved. V was clipped by 7 bases and J by 1 base, with 8 bases between them. CDR1 is SEHNR, CDR2 FQNEAQ, per germline (reference sequence). The CDR3 spans 13 residues. The DNA of the CDR3 is TGTGCCAGCACACGGAGTTCCTACAATGAGCAGTTCTTC. Its protein is CASTRSSYNEQFF.

This chain links TRBV9 with TRBJ2-1, with 9 bases lining up with TRBD2. V dropped 0 bases and J dropped 1; count of bases not matched to a gene: 5. The CDR3 loop spans 17 amino acids. CDR1 is SGDLS, CDR2 YYNGEE, per germline. DNA for the CDR3: TGTGCCAGCAGCGTAGTACCTAGCGGGAAGTCCTACAATGAGCAGTTCTTC. Translation: CASSVVPSGKSYNEQFF. The whole variable domain, remainder taken from reference TRBV9 and TRBJ2-1, is DSGVTQTPKHLITATGQRVTLRCSPRSGDLSVYWYQQSLDQGLQFLIQYYNGEERAKGNILERFSAQQFPDLHSELNLSSLELGDSALYFCASSVVPSGKSYNEQFFGPGTRLTVL.

The V call is TRBV4-1, the J call TRBJ2-5; D unclear. CDR3 length equals 16 residues. The V end lost 0 bases, the J end lost 5 bases, and 16 bases lay between the germline ends. Germline V CDR1 and CDR2: MGHRA, YSYEKL. CDR3 sequence (DNA): TGCGCCAGCAGCCAAGATCCCGTCAGCCTCGGGGAGACCCAGTACTTC. Protein: CASSQDPVSLGETQYF.

Here the CDR3 DNA reads TGTGCCAGCAGCCCGGGGGGTAACACTGAAGCTTTCTTT. Translated: CASSPGGNTEAFF. The chain couples TRBV7-6 to TRBJ1-1, with a weak D call TRBD1 (5 bases). The V end lost 5 bases, the J end lost 2 bases, and 9 bases lay between the germline ends. CDR3 length: 13 amino acids. CDR1 and CDR2 (germline): SGHVS, FNYEAQ. The variable domain in full, with the rest retrieved from reference TRBV7-6 and TRBJ1-1, is GAGVSQSPRYKVTKRGQDVALRCDPISGHVSLYWYRQALGQGPEFLTYFNYEAQQDKSGLPNDRFSAERPEGSISTLTIQRTEQRDSAMYRCASSPGGNTEAFFGQGTRLTVV.

CDR3 in amino acids: CASSLQGFQPYEQYF. DNA of the CDR3: TGTGCCAGCAGTCTCCAGGGGTTTCAGCCCTACGAGCAGTACTTC. V is TRBV2 and J is TRBJ2-7; D is possibly TRBD1 (6 bases). CDR3 size: 15 residues. V gave up 5 bases and J gave up 2 bases, with 16 bases separating them. Germline lookup yields CDR1 SNHLY and CDR2 FYNNEI.

The rearrangement uses TRBV5-5 and TRBJ1-1; 9 bases are a match to TRBD1. The CDR3 is 15 residues long. J was trimmed by 4 bases and V by 6 bases; bases with no gene match: 10. Germline values: CDR1 SGHKS, CDR2 YYEKEE (reference sequence). Here the CDR3 DNA reads TGTGCCAGCAACTTACAGGGGGCGAGGGGCACTGAAGCTTTCTTT. It translates to CASNLQGARGTEAFF.

The chain joins TRBV11-3 to TRBJ2-4, with D possibly being TRBD1 (6 bases). Trimming pared 4 bases from V and 0 bases from J, leaving 19 bases between. CDR1 and CDR2 from the germline V gene are SGHNT and YENEEA. The CDR3 is made up of 18 amino acids. In nucleotides, the CDR3 is TGTGCCAGCAGCTCACGTAGGACAGTCAAACTAGCCAAAAACATTCAGTACTTC. This sequence encodes CASSSRRTVKLAKNIQYF.

The chain links TRBV5-5 to TRBJ2-1; 7 bases are a match to TRBD2. Germline V lookup: CDR1 SGHKS, CDR2 YYEKEE (reference sequence). J gave up 9 bases and V 3 bases, and 3 bases lay outside the gene matches. This CDR3 has 12 residues. The CDR3 bases are TGTGCCAGCAGCTCAACTAGCGTTGAGCAGTTCTTC. Amino acid sequence: CASSSTSVEQFF.

V and J are TRBV15 and TRBJ1-5, with D possibly matching TRBD1 (6 bases). This CDR3 comprises 15 residues. Germline-derived CDR1 and CDR2 are LNHNV and YYDKDF (reference sequence). Between the trimmed V and J ends, which lost 4 bases and 0 bases, there was a span of 10 bases. The CDR3 DNA is TGTGCCACCAGCAAGGGGGGGGTTAGCAATCAGCCCCAGCATTTT. This codes for CATSKGGVSNQPQHF.

The V and J genes are TRBV30 and TRBJ2-5; D is possibly TRBD2 (6 bases). The CDR3 extends over 15 amino acids. Germline values: CDR1 GTSNPN, CDR2 SVGIG (reference sequence). V was shortened by 3 bases and J by 4 bases, with 18 bases between the two germline ends. CDR3 in amino acids: CAWRSGSHSGETQYF. CDR3 nucleotides: TGTGCCTGGAGATCCGGGAGTCACTCAGGAGAGACCCAGTACTTC.

The rearrangement uses TRBV6-6 and TRBJ2-2; D ambiguous. Germline-derived CDR1 and CDR2 are MNHNY and SVGAGI (reference sequence). This CDR3 has 12 amino acids. V dropped 2 bases and J dropped 6 bases, with 4 bases sitting between them. The CDR3 is CASSYRAGELFF. CDR3 sequence (DNA): TGTGCCAGCAGTTACCGGGCCGGGGAGCTGTTTTTT.

This sequence joins TRBV6-5 and TRBJ2-2, with D possibly being TRBD2 (6 bases). V lost 1 base to trimming and J lost 4 bases, with 7 bases between them. Germline V gene lookup returns CDR1 MNHEY and CDR2 SVGAGI. This CDR3 is built from 14 residues. For the CDR3, the DNA is TGTGCCAGCAGTTACTTTAGCGGCACCGGGGAGCTGTTTTTT. The encoded protein is CASSYFSGTGELFF.

The chain couples TRBV5-1 to TRBJ2-3; 7 nucleotides match TRBD2. The germline V gene has CDR1 SGHRS and CDR2 YFSETQ. V lost 4 bases to trimming and J lost 0 bases; unmatched junction nucleotides: 8. The CDR3 is 16 amino acids. CDR3 protein: CASSPGLAASTDTQYF. In nucleotides, the CDR3 is TGCGCCAGCAGCCCGGGGCTAGCGGCTAGCACAGATACGCAGTATTTT. The whole variable domain, remainder taken from reference TRBV5-1 and TRBJ2-3, is KAGVTQTPRYLIKTRGQQVTLSCSPISGHRSVSWYQQTPGQGLQFLFEYFSETQRNKGNFPGRFSGRQFSNSRSEMNVSTLELGDSALYLCASSPGLAASTDTQYFGPGTRLTVL.

The rearrangement links TRBV27 to TRBJ1-2; 7 nucleotides line up with TRBD1. This CDR3 is 13 amino acids long. Germline values: CDR1 MNHEY, CDR2 SMNVEV (reference sequence). J lost 8 bases, V lost 1 base, and 4 bases had no gene match. The CDR3 region has the DNA TGTGCCAGCAGTTTATACAGGGGTGGCGGCTACACCTTC. Protein sequence: CASSLYRGGGYTF.

This clone was counted a few times. The chain employs TRBV9 and TRBJ2-5; D is possibly TRBD2 (5 bases). Germline-derived CDR1 and CDR2 are SGDLS and YYNGEE. Trimming removed 1 base from V and 5 bases from J, with 15 bases in between. There are 15 residues in the CDR3. CDR3 amino acids: CASSVSGVGWETQYF. CDR3 nucleotides: TGTGCCAGCAGCGTATCCGGGGTGGGTTGGGAGACCCAGTACTTC.

The J gene is TRBJ1-2, the V gene TRBV30; 10 nucleotides match TRBD1. With V trimmed by 2 bases and J by 7 bases, 7 bases remained unmatched. Per the germline V gene, CDR1 is GTSNPN and CDR2 is SVGIG (reference sequence). The CDR3 loop spans 14 amino acids. This CDR3 is CAWSRQGALSGYTF. CDR3 nucleotide sequence: TGTGCCTGGAGTAGACAGGGGGCGCTTAGTGGCTACACCTTC.

This chain links TRBV18 with TRBJ2-1, with TRBD2 identical over 7 bases. The CDR3 covers 13 residues. V lost 2 bases to trimming and J lost 7 bases; unmatched junction nucleotides: 2. Per the germline V gene, CDR1 is KGHSH and CDR2 is LQKENI. CDR3 protein: CASSPDSGNEQFF. Here the CDR3 DNA reads TGTGCCAGCTCACCAGATAGCGGGAATGAGCAGTTCTTC.

V and J are TRBV5-1 and TRBJ1-1, with TRBD1 matching 7 bases. This CDR3 has 15 residues. V shed 2 bases and J 4 bases; nucleotides not matched to a gene: 8. CDR1 SGHRS and CDR2 YFSETQ come from the germline V gene. In nucleotides, the CDR3 is TGCGCCAGCAGCTTAGATTCGGGACAGTCCACTGAAGCTTTCTTT. Amino acids: CASSLDSGQSTEAFF.

This clone was detected once. The J gene is TRBJ1-5, the V gene TRBV6-5; no reliable D call. This CDR3 is built from 14 residues. Looked up from germline, CDR1 is MNHEY and CDR2 is SVGAGI. The ends were cut back, 6 bases at V and 3 bases at J, with 12 bases in the middle. The CDR3 nucleotides are TGTGCCAGCAGCATTGCGGGGTTCAATCAGCCCCAGCATTTT. This encodes CASSIAGFNQPQHF.

This chain connects TRBV14 to TRBJ2-2; D possibly corresponds to TRBD2 (6 bases). CDR3 length: 18 residues. Trimming removed 3 bases from V and 6 bases from J, with 23 bases in between. The V gene's germline CDR1 is SGHDN and CDR2 FVKESK. The CDR3, as DNA: TGTGCCAGCAGCCAGGGTCGGAGTGCGGGACCTCTAGCCGGGGAGCTGTTTTTT. It yields the protein CASSQGRSAGPLAGELFF.

The chain couples TRBV27 to TRBJ2-7; possibly TRBD1 for D (6 bases). CDR3 size: 14 residues. V dropped 6 bases and J dropped 3 bases, with 15 bases sitting between them. Germline V gene data show CDR1 as MNHEY and CDR2 as SMNVEV (reference sequence). CDR3 DNA sequence: TGTGCCAGCAGCCAGGGGTCGAGGGTCTACGAGCAGTACTTC. It specifies CASSQGSRVYEQYF.

The chain uses TRBV5-4 and TRBJ2-3; TRBD2 matches at 10 bases. Germline CDR1 and CDR2: SGHNT and YYREEE (reference sequence). J was trimmed by 3 bases and V by 4 bases; bases with no gene match: 2. The length of the CDR3 is 14 residues. The DNA of the CDR3 is TGTGCCAGCAGCCTGGGACTAGCGACAGATACGCAGTATTTT. Translating it yields CASSLGLATDTQYF.

This clone was recorded once. The chain employs TRBV11-2 and TRBJ2-3; 11 bases map to TRBD2. The germline gives CDR1 SGHAT, CDR2 FQNNGV. V shed 5 bases, J shed 3 bases, and the junction held 13 bases outside the gene matches. The CDR3 is 18 amino acids. CDR3 protein: CASSPFGLAGGGTDTQYF. DNA for the CDR3: TGTGCCAGCAGCCCTTTCGGGCTAGCGGGGGGAGGGACAGATACGCAGTATTTT. The complete variable domain, with remaining parts taken from reference TRBV11-2 and TRBJ2-3, reads EAGVAQSPRYKIIEKRQSVAFWCNPISGHATLYWYQQILGQGPKLLIQFQNNGVVDDSQLPKDRFSAERLKGVDSTLKIQPAKLEDSAVYLCASSPFGLAGGGTDTQYFGPGTRLTVL.

The V and J genes are TRBV4-1 and TRBJ1-5, with 7 bases that match TRBD1. CDR1 is MGHRA and CDR2 is YSYEKL in the germline V gene. V gave up 0 bases and J gave up 0 bases; unmatched junction bases: 11. The length of the CDR3 is 19 residues. CDR3 DNA: TGCGCCAGCAGCCAAGACTACCGGGACAGATCTTATAGCAATCAGCCCCAGCATTTT. It codes for CASSQDYRDRSYSNQPQHF.

The V gene is TRBV5-4, the J gene TRBJ1-1; the match to TRBD1 covers 7 bases. Germline CDR1 reads SGHNT; CDR2 reads YYREEE (reference sequence). The V gene end was trimmed by 2 bases and the J gene end by 1 base; junction bases not matched to a gene: 2. The CDR3 spans 14 residues. In nucleotides, the CDR3 is TGTGCCAGCAGCTTCCGACAGGGGAACACTGAAGCTTTCTTT. As protein: CASSFRQGNTEAFF.

This chain uses TRBV19 with TRBJ1-6; 8 nucleotides line up with TRBD1. This CDR3 region has 15 residues. Germline CDR1 is LNHDA and CDR2 is SQIVND (reference sequence). V shed 1 base, J shed 9 bases, and the junction held 5 bases outside the gene matches. The CDR3 is CASSIVSGGSSPLHF. The CDR3 DNA is TGTGCCAGTAGTATAGTATCAGGGGGCAGTTCACCCCTCCACTTT. Combining the CDR3 with reference TRBV19 and TRBJ1-6 gives the whole variable domain DGGITQSPKYLFRKEGQNVTLSCEQNLNHDAMYWYRQDPGQGLRLIYYSQIVNDFQKGDIAEGYSVSREKKESFPLTVTSAQKNPTAFYLCASSIVSGGSSPLHFGNGTRLTVT.

The genes are TRBV19 and TRBJ2-5; D perhaps matches TRBD2 (7 bases). CDR1 LNHDA and CDR2 SQIVND come from the germline V gene (reference sequence). Trimming took off 6 bases at V and 3 bases at J, with 17 bases between the two ends. The CDR3 is 15 residues long. Written as DNA, the CDR3 is TGTGCCAGTAGCACCGGGGGGCTCAGTAAAGAGACCCAGTACTTC. Its protein product is CASSTGGLSKETQYF.

The V and J genes are TRBV19 and TRBJ1-5; possibly TRBD1 for D (5 bases). Germline V lookup: CDR1 LNHDA, CDR2 SQIVND (reference sequence). CDR3 length: 19 residues. Trimming removed 0 bases at V and 0 bases at J, with 18 bases between. The CDR3 reads CASSIDVHLWGPSNQPQHF. The CDR3 bases are TGTGCCAGTAGTATAGATGTTCACCTATGGGGCCCTAGCAATCAGCCCCAGCATTTT. The complete variable domain, with remaining parts taken from reference TRBV19 and TRBJ1-5, reads DGGITQSPKYLFRKEGQNVTLSCEQNLNHDAMYWYRQDPGQGLRLIYYSQIVNDFQKGDIAEGYSVSREKKESFPLTVTSAQKNPTAFYLCASSIDVHLWGPSNQPQHFGDGTRLSIL.

The gene calls are TRBV9 and TRBJ2-1; 11 nucleotides match TRBD2. The ends lost 1 base at V and 7 bases at J; junction bases unmatched: 7. There are 16 residues in the CDR3. Germline values: CDR1 SGDLS, CDR2 YYNGEE. CDR3 sequence: CASSVLSGGAGNEQFF. The CDR3, as DNA: TGTGCCAGCAGCGTACTTAGCGGGGGGGCGGGGAATGAGCAGTTCTTC. The full variable domain, its missing parts supplied by reference TRBV9 and TRBJ2-1, is DSGVTQTPKHLITATGQRVTLRCSPRSGDLSVYWYQQSLDQGLQFLIQYYNGEERAKGNILERFSAQQFPDLHSELNLSSLELGDSALYFCASSVLSGGAGNEQFFGPGTRLTVL.

The chain combines TRBV11-2 with TRBJ2-7; TRBD1 is a possible D gene (6 bases). With 1 base removed from V and 1 base from J, the gap between germline ends came to 8 bases. The CDR3 runs to 14 residues. Germline CDR1 is SGHAT and CDR2 is FQNNGV. Here the CDR3 reads CASSLAGASYEQYF. DNA of the CDR3: TGTGCCAGCAGCTTAGCAGGGGCATCCTACGAGCAGTACTTC.

CDR3 nucleotides: TGCGCCAGCAGCTTCCAGGGAGGTACTGAAGCTTTCTTT. This codes for CASSFQGGTEAFF. The chain uses TRBV5-1 and TRBJ1-1, with D tentatively TRBD1 (5 bases). The CDR3 covers 13 residues. The germline V gene encodes CDR1 SGHRS and CDR2 YFSETQ. Trimming shortened V by 2 bases and J by 5 bases, and 10 bases separated the two germline ends. The complete variable domain, with remaining parts taken from reference TRBV5-1 and TRBJ1-1, reads KAGVTQTPRYLIKTRGQQVTLSCSPISGHRSVSWYQQTPGQGLQFLFEYFSETQRNKGNFPGRFSGRQFSNSRSEMNVSTLELGDSALYLCASSFQGGTEAFFGQGTRLTVV.

This clone was detected only once. The CDR3 is CASSYYLGRDPSGEQFF. CDR3 nucleotide sequence: TGTGCCAGCAGTTACTACTTGGGAAGGGATCCGTCGGGGGAGCAGTTCTTC. This chain links TRBV6-4 with TRBJ2-1; a possible D gene is TRBD2 (5 bases). The length of the CDR3 is 17 residues. V lost 5 bases to trimming and J lost 10 bases, with 27 bases between them. CDR1 is MRHNA and CDR2 is SNTAGT in the germline V gene.